This T cell receptor beta chain originates from a study of CD8 T cells in Susac syndrome. Deletions cut 7 bases from V and 5 bases from J, with 18 bases between. There are 14 residues in the CDR3. Reverse transcription of 0.5 to 1 ug RNA was carried out with random hexamers. TCRdb redid the calling of the immunoSEQ multiplex PCR reads with MiXCR, one entry per CDR3 protein. The repertoire includes approximately 260,000 distinct CDR3 sequences, 90% to 96% of them detected once, and less than 0.11% sits in the top ten. The TCR originated in a human donor with Susac syndrome. The specimen was CD4+ T cells from PBMCs. The J gene is TRBJ2-7, the V gene TRBV12-3 or TRBV12-4; no definite D call. CDR3 residues: CASTPSRAGDEQYF. CDR3 sequence (DNA): TGTGCCAGCACTCCTAGTAGGGCTGGCGACGAGCAGTACTTC.